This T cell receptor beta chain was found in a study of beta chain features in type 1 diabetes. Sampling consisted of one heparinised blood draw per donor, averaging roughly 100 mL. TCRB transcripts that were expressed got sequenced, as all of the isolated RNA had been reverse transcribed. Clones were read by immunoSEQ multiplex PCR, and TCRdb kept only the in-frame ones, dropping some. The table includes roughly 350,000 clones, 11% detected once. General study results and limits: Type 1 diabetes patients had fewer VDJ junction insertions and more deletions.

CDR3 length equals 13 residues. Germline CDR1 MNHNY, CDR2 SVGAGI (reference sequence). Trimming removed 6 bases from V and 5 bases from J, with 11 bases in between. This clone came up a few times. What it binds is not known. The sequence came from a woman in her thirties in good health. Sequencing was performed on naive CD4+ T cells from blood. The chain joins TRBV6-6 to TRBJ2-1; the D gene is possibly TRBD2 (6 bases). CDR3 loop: CASSRESHNEQFF. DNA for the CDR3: TGTGCCAGCAGCCGGGAGTCTCACAATGAGCAGTTCTTC.